This T cell receptor beta chain originates from a study of T-cell memory formation after mild COVID-19. Points from the study as a whole: Cross-reactive memory seemingly joined, as some responding clones were found in pre-infection memory. Balance between CD4 and CD8 was seen in clones contracting day 15 to 85, and a CD4+ lean was seen in later expanders.

This clonotype has only a few counts. Its antigen is currently unknown. TCRdb reprocessed the 5' RACE reads via MiXCR and lists one record per CDR3 protein. The profile shows about 450,000 distinct CDR3 sequences, more than 20% of them singletons. The CDR3 totals 13 residues. Trimming cost V 6 bases and J 4 bases, with 12 bases left between them. V is TRBV12-3 or TRBV12-4 and J is TRBJ1-2; D might be TRBD1 (5 bases). The TCR sequence derives from an adult woman who had mild COVID-19 (a few samples of this study predate the infection). Cell type and time point are not known. The sequencing input was PBMCs or a T cell subset sorted from them (not recorded which). The CDR3 nucleotides are TGTGCCAGCAGCCTGGGGCTACTCTATGGCTACACCTTC. Residues: CASSLGLLYGYTF.